This entry is about one T cell receptor (beta chain). This clonotype was found a few times. Its target antigen remains unknown. Base-call qualities are not available, and no considerably larger clone is one nucleotide away. The study excluded patients with uncontrolled infections, other autoimmune diseases, pregnancy or lactation. Diagnoses relied on clinical symptoms, serum thyroxine and TRAb, thyroid ultrasound and orbital computed tomography. Trizol reagent was used to extract total RNA, and RNA quality was then checked on an Agilent 2100 Bioanalyzer. The data stem from a study of T cells in Graves' hyperthyroidism and ophthalmopathy (dated by TCRdb to about 2019). For context, the study as a whole: TCR V-J signatures able to tell the groups apart were searched for in a discovery cohort of 100 patients, of whom under 45 had Graves' ophthalmopathy and some 60 had stable Graves' hyperthyroidism. According to the paper, TCR Vbeta CDR3 sequencing was carried out on over 130 peripheral blood samples, which came from under 50 ophthalmopathy, under 80 hyperthyroidism and roughly 17 progressor patients. For training and testing, the approximately 97 patients in the discovery cohort were randomly divided in a 7:3 ratio. In addition, the study compared T-cell repertoires in thyroid tissue and in blood from roughly 6 Graves' hyperthyroidism patients. Whether ophthalmopathy could be predicted prospectively was tested in an independent validation cohort made up of 18 to 20 hyperthyroidism patients plus 17 patients who later progressed to ophthalmopathy. Following sampling, methimazole starting at 30 mg daily was given to hyperthyroidism patients, and high-dose intravenous methylprednisolone was given to ophthalmopathy patients. Paper-wide results and their limitations: Ophthalmopathy was separated from stable hyperthyroidism by a 13 V-J signature model, with over 85% sensitivity and about 81% specificity obtained in cross-validation and 80%/75% obtained in testing. Blood samples also contained most of the expanded thyroid clonotypes (frequency above 0.001), which suggests that blood repertoires may reflect thyroid immune responses. During validation, the model predicted progression to ophthalmopathy a median of approximately six months ahead of onset, with around 71% sensitivity and under 85% specificity. No statistical method was used to set the sample size in advance, and investigators knew the group allocation.

Taken from cysteine to phenylalanine, the CDR3 has 15 residues. CDR3 DNA is the only sequence kept; it has 45 bases, read in frame from the first base. The germline V gene provides CDR1 SGHTA and CDR2 FQGTGA. Relative to germline, V is 3 bases shorter and J is 3 bases shorter, with 14 bases between their ends. TCR beta CDR3 regions were amplified from RNA transcripts. For the first round of RT-PCR on the TCR CDR3, the HTBI primer set was used together with the Qiagen OneStep RT-PCR kit. A second multiplex PCR round built the libraries, followed by size selection and purification. Sequencing of the libraries was done on an Illumina HiSeq2000 using paired-end 100 bp reads. The authors processed their data as follows. SOAPnuke was used to process the raw data, removing reads that contained adapters or uncalled bases, had a mean Phred below 15, or lacked an exact match to the constant primer or identifier. High-quality paired reads were merged with COPE v1.2.5, and unique nucleotide sequences were defined as clonotypes. MiTCR v1.1 was used to align the clonotypes against IMGT TRBV, TRBD and TRBJ reference segments. The analysis was restricted to V-J combinations with a frequency above 0.0001, which together covered 99.2% of the repertoires. The TCS score was defined as the ratio of F50 (clonal expansion) to E x V (chaos), calculated using BLOSUM62-based TCRdist between CDR3 peptides within each V-J. Welch's t-statistics and random forest reduced around 510 V-J features to fewer than 15, which were used in a naive Bayes classifier (R e1071). The Morisita-Horn index was used to measure how similar the thyroid and blood repertoires were. The raw public data were reprocessed by TCRdb itself: fastp quality trimming at Q25, MiXCR clonotype calling, in-frame beta chains only. Each CDR3 protein gets just one entry, which takes the most common genes and DNA from the rows behind it. TCRdb's processing, not the study's, gives the V and J calls here. The sample table contains about 570,000 distinct CDR3 sequences; only one count was recorded for roughly 46% of them. The ten largest make up under 20% of the sample.

This clonotype was sampled from an adult woman with Graves' disease, either hyperthyroidism or ophthalmopathy (not recorded which). Sequenced sample: peripheral blood or thyroid tissue (not recorded which). The chain is made from TRBV7-3 and TRBJ1-1, and possibly TRBD1, on 5 matching bases. The nucleotide sequence is given as TGTGCCAGCAGCTTGGGACTTCGGGGGGACACTGAAGCTTTCTTT. This encodes CASSLGLRGDTEAFF.